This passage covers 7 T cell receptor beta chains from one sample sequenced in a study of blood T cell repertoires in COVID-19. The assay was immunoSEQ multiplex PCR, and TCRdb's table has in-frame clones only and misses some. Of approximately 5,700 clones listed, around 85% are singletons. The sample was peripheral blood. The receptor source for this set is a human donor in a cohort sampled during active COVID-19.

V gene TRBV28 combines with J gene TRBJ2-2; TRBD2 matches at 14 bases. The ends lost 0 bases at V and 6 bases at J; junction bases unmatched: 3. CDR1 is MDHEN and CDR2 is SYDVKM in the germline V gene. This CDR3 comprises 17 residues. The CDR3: CASSLWRLAGGPGELFF. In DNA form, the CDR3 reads TGTGCCAGCAGTTTATGGCGACTAGCGGGAGGGCCCGGGGAGCTGTTTTTT.

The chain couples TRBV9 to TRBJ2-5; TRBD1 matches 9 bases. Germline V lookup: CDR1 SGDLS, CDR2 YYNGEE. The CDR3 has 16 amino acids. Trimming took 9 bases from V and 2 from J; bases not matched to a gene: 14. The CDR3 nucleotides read TGTGCCACACATGACAGGGGGGAGGGCCATCAAGAGACCCAGTACTTC. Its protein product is CATHDRGEGHQETQYF.

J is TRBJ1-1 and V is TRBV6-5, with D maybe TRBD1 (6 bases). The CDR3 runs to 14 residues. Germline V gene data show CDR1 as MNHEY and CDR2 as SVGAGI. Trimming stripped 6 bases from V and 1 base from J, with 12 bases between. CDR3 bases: TGTGCCAGCAGCAGGACAGTATCGAACACTGAAGCTTTCTTT. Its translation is CASSRTVSNTEAFF.

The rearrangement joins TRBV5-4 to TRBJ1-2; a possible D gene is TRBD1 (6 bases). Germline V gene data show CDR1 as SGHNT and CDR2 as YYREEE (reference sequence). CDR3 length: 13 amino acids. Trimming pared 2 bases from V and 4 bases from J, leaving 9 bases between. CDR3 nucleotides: TGTGCCAGCAGCTTAGGGGGTGGCTATGGCTACACCTTC. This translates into CASSLGGGYGYTF.

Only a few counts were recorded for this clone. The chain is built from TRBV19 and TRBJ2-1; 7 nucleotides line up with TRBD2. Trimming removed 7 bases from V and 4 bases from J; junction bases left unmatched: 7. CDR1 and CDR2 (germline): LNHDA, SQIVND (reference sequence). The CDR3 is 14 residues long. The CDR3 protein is CASNGEGPYNEQFF. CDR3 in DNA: TGTGCCAGTAACGGGGAGGGCCCATACAATGAGCAGTTCTTC.

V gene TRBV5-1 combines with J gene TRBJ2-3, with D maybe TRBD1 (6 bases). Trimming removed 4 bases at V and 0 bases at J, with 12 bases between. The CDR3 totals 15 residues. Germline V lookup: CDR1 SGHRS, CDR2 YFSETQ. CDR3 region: CASSIEDRSTDTQYF. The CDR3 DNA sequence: TGCGCCAGCAGCATAGAGGACAGAAGCACAGATACGCAGTATTTT.

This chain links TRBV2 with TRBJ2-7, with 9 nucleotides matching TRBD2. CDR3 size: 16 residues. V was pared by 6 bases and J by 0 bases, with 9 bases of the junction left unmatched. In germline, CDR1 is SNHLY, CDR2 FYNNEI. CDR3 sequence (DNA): TGTGCCAGCAGGGGACTAGCCACCCTGAGCTCCTACGAGCAGTACTTC. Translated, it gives CASRGLATLSSYEQYF. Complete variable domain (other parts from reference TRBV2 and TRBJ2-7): EPEVTQTPSHQVTQMGQEVILRCVPISNHLYFYWYRQILGQKVEFLVSFYNNEISEKSEIFDDQFSVERPDGSNFTLKIRSTKLEDSAMYFCASRGLATLSSYEQYFGPGTRLTVT.